The 9 T cell receptor beta chains below were found in one sample sequenced in a study of blood T cell repertoires in COVID-19. The repertoire was sequenced with immunoSEQ multiplex PCR; TCRdb's copy has only in-frame clones and lacks some. The table lists some 400,000 clones, roughly 86% of them singletons. Sequenced material: peripheral blood. These TCRs come from a human donor with acute or convalescent COVID-19. The donor label of this sample is uncertain.

The gene calls are TRBV27 and TRBJ1-2; TRBD1 aligns across 12 bases. This CDR3 comprises 16 residues. J lost 4 bases, V lost 5 bases, and 8 bases had no gene match. CDR1 is MNHEY and CDR2 is SMNVEV in the germline V gene (reference sequence). The CDR3 nucleotides read TGTGCCAGCAGTCCCGACGGGACAGGGGGCTCCTATGGCTACACCTTC. This sequence encodes CASSPDGTGGSYGYTF.

The rearrangement links TRBV19 to TRBJ2-2; tentative D call: TRBD2 (5 bases). This CDR3 has 14 amino acids. CDR1 is LNHDA, CDR2 SQIVND, per germline (reference sequence). V was cut by 9 bases and J by 3 bases, with 14 bases left in between. CDR3 loop: CASGGATDTGELFF. The CDR3 DNA reads TGTGCCAGCGGAGGAGCGACCGACACCGGGGAGCTGTTTTTT.

The gene calls are TRBV5-6 and TRBJ2-3, with D possibly being TRBD2 (5 bases). Germline loops: CDR1 SGHDT, CDR2 YYEEEE. The CDR3 has 14 amino acids. Trimming shortened V by 0 bases and J by 3 bases, and 8 bases separated the two germline ends. CDR3 amino acids: CASSLVGATDTQYF. CDR3 sequence (DNA): TGTGCCAGCAGCTTGGTGGGAGCGACAGATACGCAGTATTTT.

CDR3 in DNA: TGTGCCTGGAGTGTACGTATGAGGGAAAACATTCAGTACTTC. Translating it yields CAWSVRMRENIQYF. The V and J genes are TRBV30 and TRBJ2-4; TRBD2 is a possible D gene (5 bases). The CDR3 has 14 amino acids. The germline CDR1 and CDR2 sequences are GTSNPN and SVGIG (reference sequence). V was trimmed by 0 bases and J by 5 bases, leaving 11 bases between them.

V gene TRBV15 combines with J gene TRBJ1-4; D possibly corresponds to TRBD1 (6 bases). This CDR3 region has 16 residues. CDR1 is LNHNV, CDR2 YYDKDF, per germline (reference sequence). V lost 0 bases to trimming and J lost 3 bases, with 11 bases between them. The CDR3 DNA sequence: TGTGCCACCAGCAGAGAGACAGGCTCACCTAATGAAAAACTGTTTTTT. This codes for CATSRETGSPNEKLFF. Full variable domain (remainder filled in from reference TRBV15 and TRBJ1-4): DAMVIQNPRYQVTQFGKPVTLSCSQTLNHNVMYWYQQKSSQAPKLLFHYYDKDFNNEADTPDNFQSRRPNTSFCFLDIRSPGLGDTAMYLCATSRETGSPNEKLFFGSGTQLSVL.

This clone came up once. This chain uses TRBV7-9 with TRBJ2-1, with 8 bases fitting TRBD1. The germline V gene encodes CDR1 SEHNR and CDR2 FQNEAQ (reference sequence). There are 15 residues in the CDR3. V lost 5 bases, J lost 8 bases, and 11 bases stayed unmatched. CDR3 sequence reads: CASSTGQVGGDEQFF. The CDR3 bases are TGTGCCAGCAGCACGGGACAGGTTGGAGGCGATGAGCAGTTCTTC.

CDR3 coding DNA: TGTGCCAGCAGTTACCGGGGACAGTTTTACAATGAGCAGTTCTTC. The encoded protein is CASSYRGQFYNEQFF. V is TRBV6-5 and J is TRBJ2-1; 7 bases are shared with TRBD1. The CDR3 consists of 15 residues. With 2 bases clipped from V and 4 bases from J, the junction kept 5 bases outside the gene matches. Germline V gene lookup returns CDR1 MNHEY and CDR2 SVGAGI.

This chain links TRBV5-8 with TRBJ1-5, with 10 bases lining up with TRBD1. Losses at the gene ends were 5 bases for V and 6 bases for J; bases not matched to a gene: 11. Germline-derived CDR1 and CDR2 are SGHTS and YDEGEE. CDR3 length: 16 residues. The CDR3 region has the DNA TGTGCCAGCAGATCCGGGACAGGGGTTTTCGCTCAGCCCCAGCATTTT. Translating gives CASRSGTGVFAQPQHF. Supplemented by reference TRBV5-8 and TRBJ1-5, the full variable domain reads EAGVTQSPTHLIKTRGQQATLRCSPISGHTSVYWYQQALGLGLQFLLWYDEGEERNRGNFPPRFSGRQFPNYSSELNVNALELEDSALYLCASRSGTGVFAQPQHFGDGTRLSIL.

The CDR3 bases are TGTGCCAGTTCGTTTCGTTCCGGGGGGGATAATTCACCCCTCCACTTT. It codes for CASSFRSGGDNSPLHF. The chain links TRBV19 to TRBJ1-6; TRBD1 is a possible D gene (5 bases). The CDR3 is 16 amino acids. Germline CDR1 LNHDA, CDR2 SQIVND (reference sequence). Deletions cut 8 bases from V and 5 bases from J, with 19 bases between. Full variable domain (rest looked up from reference TRBV19 and TRBJ1-6): DGGITQSPKYLFRKEGQNVTLSCEQNLNHDAMYWYRQDPGQGLRLIYYSQIVNDFQKGDIAEGYSVSREKKESFPLTVTSAQKNPTAFYLCASSFRSGGDNSPLHFGNGTRLTVT.